The 14 T cell receptor beta chains in this list originate from one sample, sequenced in a study of vaccination and CD4 T cells after COVID-19. Scientists ran DNA taken from cultured CD4+ T cells through the Oncomine TCR Beta short-read assay for sequencing. MiXCR, applied by TCRdb to the PCR reads, yields one record per CDR3 protein. The sample contains some 16,000 distinct CDR3 sequences, approximately 53% of which appear only once. Their antigen targets remain unknown. Treatment noted: approximately 10-day PBMC culture with coronavirus spike peptide pools or control peptides (ViraFEST assay). The sequenced sample was CD4+ T cells from blood, cultured in vitro. These receptors originate from a human donor who had recovered from COVID-19.

This rearrangement joins TRBV4-2 to TRBJ2-2; unclear D gene. V lost 1 base to trimming and J lost 4 bases, with 7 bases between them. Germline-derived CDR1 and CDR2 are LGHNA and YNFKEQ. The CDR3 contains 14 residues. CDR3 region: CASSQGASTGELFF. In DNA form, the CDR3 reads TGTGCCAGCAGCCAAGGGGCCAGCACCGGGGAGCTGTTTTTT.

In this sample, this clonotype turned up once. This chain connects TRBV20-1 to TRBJ1-5, with D perhaps matching TRBD1 (5 bases). The CDR3 is 14 amino acids. With 5 bases removed from V and 6 bases from J, the gap between germline ends came to 17 bases. Germline CDR1 and CDR2: DFQATT and SNEGSKA (reference sequence). CDR3 DNA: TGCAGTGCTGTCGGGCGGGTGGGGGGTCAGCCCCAGCATTTT. It yields the protein CSAVGRVGGQPQHF.

This clonotype appeared a single time. The gene calls are TRBV6-1 and TRBJ1-6, with D perhaps matching TRBD1 (5 bases). V lost 7 bases and J lost 9, with 16 bases in between. Per the germline V gene, CDR1 is MNHNS and CDR2 is SASEGT. CDR3 length: 14 residues. The CDR3 spells CASTKSHGGSPLHF. The CDR3 region has the DNA TGTGCCAGCACGAAAAGCCATGGGGGTTCACCCCTCCACTTT.

The gene calls are TRBV20-1 and TRBJ2-5; 8 nucleotides match TRBD2. Germline V gives CDR1 DFQATT, CDR2 SNEGSKA (reference sequence). V was clipped by 0 bases and J by 5 bases; unmatched bases: 8. The CDR3 is made up of 15 amino acids. The CDR3 coding sequence is TGCAGTGCTAGAGATGTAACGGGGGGGCTGGAGACCCAGTACTTC. It is translated as CSARDVTGGLETQYF.

CDR3 coding DNA: TGCAGTGCAGGACGGGCGGTTCCACCTCCGTACGAGCAGTACTTC. It specifies CSAGRAVPPPYEQYF. The J gene is TRBJ2-7, the V gene TRBV20-1; the D is unclear. Germline V gene data show CDR1 as DFQATT and CDR2 as SNEGSKA (reference sequence). Trimming took 6 bases from V and 4 from J, leaving 22 bases between them. The CDR3 length is 15 residues.

This chain connects TRBV24-1 to TRBJ2-1; tentative D call: TRBD2 (7 bases). The germline V and J ends were trimmed by 1 base and 6 bases, with 15 bases remaining between them. The CDR3 consists of 16 residues. Germline assignment: CDR1 KGHDR and CDR2 SFDVKD. The CDR3 nucleotides are TGTGCCACCAGTGATTTTGGGCCAGGGGAGGGCAATGAGCAGTTCTTC. It encodes CATSDFGPGEGNEQFF.

The V and J genes are TRBV20-1 and TRBJ2-5; no firm D call. Per germline, CDR1 DFQATT and CDR2 SNEGSKA (reference sequence). The CDR3 extends over 12 amino acids. The ends were cut back, 3 bases at V and 2 bases at J, with 7 bases in the middle. CDR3 in DNA: TGCAGTGCTAGGAGGCGACAAGAGACCCAGTACTTC. Its translation: CSARRRQETQYF.

The V gene is TRBV7-8, the J gene TRBJ2-3; D not certain. The CDR3 contains 12 residues. The V end lost 8 bases, the J end lost 3 bases, and 9 bases lay between the germline ends. From germline, CDR1 is SGHVS and CDR2 FQNEAQ. CDR3 in DNA: TGTGCCAGCGGGCTACGTACAGATACGCAGTATTTT. It encodes CASGLRTDTQYF. Filled out from reference TRBV7-8 and TRBJ2-3, the complete variable domain reads GAGVSQSPRYKVAKRGQDVALRCDPISGHVSLFWYQQALGQGPEFLTYFQNEAQLDKSGLPSDRFFAERPEGSVSTLKIQRTQQEDSAVYLCASGLRTDTQYFGPGTRLTVL.

The genes are TRBV7-9 and TRBJ2-7; TRBD2 aligns across 9 bases. Germline V lookup: CDR1 SEHNR, CDR2 FQNEAQ (reference sequence). CDR3 length: 23 amino acids. Unmatched junction bases numbered 27, after V lost 3 bases and J lost 0 bases. CDR3 bases: TGTGCCAGCAGCTTCGGCACAACTCTAGCGGGAAACCTGAGAGCCTATAGCTCCTACGAGCAGTACTTC. Translating it yields CASSFGTTLAGNLRAYSSYEQYF.

This clonotype was counted a few times. This chain joins TRBV27 and TRBJ2-5; D is possibly TRBD2 (7 bases). CDR1 and CDR2 from the germline V gene are MNHEY and SMNVEV (reference sequence). The CDR3 sequence is 17 residues long. In DNA, the CDR3 is TGTGCGTGCCAAGCCTCCGGGGGGCTCAGATCTGGTAGGACCCAGTACTTC. Translated: CACQASGGLRSGRTQYF.

The chain uses TRBV27 and TRBJ1-1; D possibly corresponds to TRBD1 (5 bases). The CDR3 extends over 14 amino acids. CDR1 is MNHEY, CDR2 SMNVEV, per germline (reference sequence). Trimming pared 6 bases from V and 4 bases from J, leaving 15 bases between. CDR3 sequence reads: CASRPDWGGTEAFF. CDR3 DNA sequence: TGTGCCAGCAGGCCGGACTGGGGCGGCACTGAAGCTTTCTTT.

J is TRBJ2-7 and V is TRBV21-1. TRBV21-1 is a pseudogene segment. The length of the CDR3 is 17 residues. This chain's CDR3 is CASSKDSNLDFTYEQYF. The CDR3 DNA reads TGTGCCAGCAGCAAAGACTCGAACCTCGACTTTACCTACGAGCAGTACTTC.

This clonotype was counted a few times. This chain links TRBV23-1 with TRBJ1-5; tentative D call: TRBD1 (5 bases). TRBV23-1 is an ORF, and what it does is uncertain. V gave up 6 bases and J gave up 3 bases, with 12 bases separating them. The CDR3 is 14 amino acids. CDR3 DNA sequence: TGCGCCAGCAGCCCTCAGGGATACAATCAGCCCCAGCATTTT. This translates into CASSPQGYNQPQHF.

The chain couples TRBV7-9 to TRBJ2-1; D not resolved. This CDR3 contains 13 residues. Germline assignment: CDR1 SEHNR and CDR2 FQNEAQ (reference sequence). The germline V and J ends were trimmed by 1 base and 4 bases, with 5 bases remaining between them. The CDR3 is CASSLDQYNEQFF. The CDR3 nucleotides read TGTGCCAGCAGCTTAGACCAATACAATGAGCAGTTCTTC.